This passage covers 22 T cell receptor beta chains from one sample sequenced in a study of regulatory T cells in long-lasting Graves disease (dated by TCRdb to the early 2020s). The intended sense of this specimen's time point label: newly diagnosed GD, antithyroid drugs for less than 3 months. For both TCR sequencing and RNA sequencing, RNA was extracted from PBMCs using TRIzol. Libraries were built with multiplex PCR. The listed sequencing device is Illumina HiSeq 4000. iRepertoire HTBI primers and Arm-PCR amplification of CDR3 regions were used to construct TCR beta libraries. TCRdb reran the public reads through fastp at Q25 and MiXCR, keeping productive beta chains. Each entry is one CDR3 protein sequence, shown with its most common DNA and genes. The sample table shows approximately 540,000 distinct CDR3 sequences, and about 11% are seen once. Roughly 8.2% of the sample belongs to the ten largest clones.

These records were also assigned to another study, of T cells in Graves' hyperthyroidism and ophthalmopathy.

The sample was peripheral blood mononuclear cells (PBMCs), taken at new diagnosis, from a patient treated with antithyroid drugs. Receptors were obtained from a woman between 25 and 40 years old with Graves disease. Donor details come from another sample of the same person, matched by shared clones.

This clonotype has at least ten counts. J is TRBJ2-7 and V is TRBV11-3, with TRBD1 as a possible D gene (6 bases). This CDR3 spans 15 amino acids. V was shortened by 5 bases and J by 3 bases, with 17 bases between the two germline ends. CDR1 is SGHNT, CDR2 YENEEA, per germline. The CDR3: CASSKSGDRSYEQYF. The DNA for the CDR3 is TGTGCCAGCAGCAAGAGTGGAGACAGGAGCTACGAGCAGTACTTC.

This clonotype turned up a few times. The DNA for the CDR3 is TGTGCCAGCAGCCAAGAACTAGCGGGAACCCTTGTGCAGTTCTTC. Encoded protein: CASSQELAGTLVQFF. The J gene is TRBJ2-1, the V gene TRBV3-1; 10 positions agree with TRBD2. The germline CDR1 and CDR2 sequences are LGHDT and YNNKEL (reference sequence). The CDR3 consists of 15 residues. The trim removed 0 bases at V and 12 bases at J, leaving 8 bases unmatched.

The chain links TRBV7-3 to TRBJ1-5; D is ambiguous. V lost 3 bases and J 5 bases, leaving 8 bases between the germline ends. Germline lookup yields CDR1 SGHTA and CDR2 FQGTGA. The CDR3 loop spans 13 amino acids. CDR3 loop: CASSLNRDQPQHF. As DNA, the CDR3 is TGTGCCAGCAGCTTGAACAGAGATCAGCCCCAGCATTTT.

This clonotype was detected only a few times. One junction end disagrees with the germline gene, perhaps due to a read error. The J gene is TRBJ2-7, the V gene TRBV28; no clear D gene. The CDR3 has 12 amino acids. The germline V gene has CDR1 MDHEN and CDR2 SYDVKM. Here the CDR3 DNA reads TGTGCCAGCAGCCTCCGCAGGTGGGGTGGAACGTTC. Translated, it gives CASSLRRWGGTF.

This clonotype was observed at least ten times. V and J are TRBV11-2 and TRBJ2-7; no clear D. V lost 4 bases to trimming and J lost 6 bases, with 16 bases between them. The CDR3 runs 14 residues. Germline V lookup: CDR1 SGHAT, CDR2 FQNNGV. The CDR3 is CASSYRIESPEQYF. DNA for the CDR3: TGTGCCAGCAGCTATCGCATAGAGTCTCCCGAGCAGTACTTC.

The chain combines TRBV4-1 with TRBJ1-2, with D hard to call. Germline lookup yields CDR1 MGHRA and CDR2 YSYEKL. Trimming took 1 base from V and 4 from J, leaving 7 bases between them. The CDR3 extends over 13 amino acids. Here the CDR3 DNA reads TGCGCCAGCAGCCAAGTGGGCGGCTATGGCTACACCTTC. Its protein product is CASSQVGGYGYTF.

This clonotype was recorded at least ten times. The rearrangement uses TRBV20-1 and TRBJ1-2; TRBD1 aligns across 8 bases. The CDR3 covers 14 residues. The germline V gene encodes CDR1 DFQATT and CDR2 SNEGSKA (reference sequence). The V and J ends lost 0 bases and 4 bases, in that order; junction bases with no gene match: 4. Here the CDR3 reads CSARDRGRSYGYTF. The CDR3 nucleotides are TGCAGTGCTAGAGACAGGGGGCGTAGCTATGGCTACACCTTC.

The chain has TRBV19 and TRBJ2-7, with unresolved D. V gave up 0 bases and J gave up 2 bases, with 8 bases separating them. This CDR3 spans 14 amino acids. CDR1 is LNHDA, CDR2 SQIVND, per germline (reference sequence). DNA for the CDR3: TGTGCCAGTAGTATAGAGGGCGGAACCTACGAGCAGTACTTC. This encodes CASSIEGGTYEQYF.

This clonotype was recorded at least ten times. V usage is TRBV28 and J usage is TRBJ2-5, with 11 bases fitting TRBD2. The CDR3 totals 17 residues. The germline gives CDR1 MDHEN, CDR2 SYDVKM. V was pared by 4 bases and J by 1 base, with 8 bases of the junction left unmatched. The CDR3 DNA sequence: TGTGCCAGCAGTTCCATTACTAGCGGGAGACGCCAAGAGACCCAGTACTTC. It yields the protein CASSSITSGRRQETQYF.

This clonotype has a handful of counts. In nucleotides, the CDR3 is TGCAGCGTTAACGACCCTATTACGAACACTGAAGCTTTCTTT. Encoded protein: CSVNDPITNTEAFF. V and J are TRBV29-1 and TRBJ1-1; no clear D gene. Germline values: CDR1 SQVTM, CDR2 ANQGSEA. Trimming stripped 5 bases from V and 1 base from J, with 14 bases between. The CDR3 spans 14 residues.

This clonotype was counted a few times. This chain connects TRBV6-5 to TRBJ1-4; no clear D. The germline gives CDR1 MNHEY, CDR2 SVGAGI. The CDR3 consists of 14 residues. V was clipped by 2 bases and J by 5 bases, with 9 bases between them. The CDR3 loop reads CASSYRARNEKLFF. DNA of the CDR3: TGTGCCAGCAGTTACAGGGCGAGGAATGAAAAACTGTTTTTT.

In regard to this clonotype: Since a much larger clone is just one base distant, this may be a read error. This chain connects TRBV29-1 to TRBJ1-1; D not resolved. From germline, CDR1 is SQVTM and CDR2 ANQGSEA. The CDR3 has 12 amino acids. The chain's CDR3 is CGVGVGGTEAFF. CDR3 nucleotide sequence: TGCGGCGTTGGGGTGGGCGGGACTGAAGCTTTCTTT.

In its sample, this clonotype was seen a few times. This chain connects TRBV20-1 to TRBJ2-1, with 9 bases matching TRBD2. The germline gives CDR1 DFQATT, CDR2 SNEGSKA (reference sequence). V lost 3 bases, J lost 3 bases, and 6 bases stayed unmatched. This CDR3 region has 15 residues. The CDR3 region has the DNA TGCAGTGCTAGGCCCCTAGCGGGGCGCTACAATGAGCAGTTCTTC. Protein sequence: CSARPLAGRYNEQFF.

This clonotype was seen only a few times. The chain has TRBV25-1 and TRBJ2-3; D tentatively reads TRBD1 or TRBD2 (5 bases each). The germline V gene encodes CDR1 MGHDK and CDR2 SYGVNS. V lost 3 bases and J 1 base, leaving 14 bases between the germline ends. The CDR3 is 16 residues long. Here the CDR3 reads CASSDYRQRGTDTQYF. For the CDR3, the DNA is TGTGCCAGCAGTGATTACAGGCAGAGGGGCACAGATACGCAGTATTTT. Looking up the rest from reference TRBV25-1 and TRBJ2-3 gives the full variable domain: EADIYQTPRYLVIGTGKKITLECSQTMGHDKMYWYQQDPGMELHLIHYSYGVNSTEKGDLSSESTVSRIRTEHFPLTLESARPSHTSQYLCASSDYRQRGTDTQYFGPGTRLTVL.

This clonotype appeared many times. The V gene is TRBV6-1, the J gene TRBJ2-1; TRBD2 aligns across 7 bases. The CDR3 loop spans 14 amino acids. Trimming at V came to 7 bases and at J to 3 bases, leaving 6 bases not matched to a gene. Germline V CDR1 and CDR2: MNHNS, SASEGT. In DNA, the CDR3 is TGTGCCAGCACTTCTAGCGGAGACTACAATGAGCAGTTCTTC. As protein: CASTSSGDYNEQFF.

In its sample, this clonotype was seen many times. CDR3 amino acids: CATGETGESDTQYF. Written as DNA, the CDR3 is TGTGCCACCGGTGAGACAGGGGAATCAGATACGCAGTATTTT. The J gene is TRBJ2-3, the V gene TRBV15; 8 bases match TRBD1. Trimming removed 8 bases from V and 4 bases from J; junction bases left unmatched: 8. The germline CDR1 and CDR2 sequences are LNHNV and YYDKDF (reference sequence). The CDR3 contains 14 residues.

This clonotype was counted only a few times. CDR3 sequence: CASSPAGGGFYEQYF. The CDR3 DNA is TGCGCCAGCAGCCCGGCCGGTGGAGGGTTCTACGAGCAGTACTTC. The chain joins TRBV4-1 to TRBJ2-7; tentative D call: TRBD2 (6 bases). This CDR3 is built from 15 residues. Germline values: CDR1 MGHRA, CDR2 YSYEKL. The ends were cut back, 4 bases at V and 3 bases at J, with 16 bases in the middle.

This clonotype was recorded at least ten times. The chain combines TRBV11-2 with TRBJ1-5, with D tentatively TRBD1 (5 bases). The length of the CDR3 is 15 residues. The V end was cut by 3 bases, the J end by 0 bases, with 9 bases between. The germline V gene encodes CDR1 SGHAT and CDR2 FQNNGV. Here the CDR3 DNA reads TGTGCCAGCAGCTTGAGGGGCAGTAGCAATCAGCCCCAGCATTTT. Encoded protein: CASSLRGSSNQPQHF.

V gene TRBV3-1 combines with J gene TRBJ1-4; weak D call: TRBD1 (5 bases). CDR1 is LGHDT, CDR2 YNNKEL, per germline (reference sequence). Trimming stripped 1 base from V and 13 bases from J, with 16 bases between. The CDR3 has 14 residues. The CDR3 coding sequence is TGTGCCAGCAGCCAAGGGTGGGTGGGGACTTTACTGTTTTTT. Protein: CASSQGWVGTLLFF.

This clonotype was found many times. This sequence joins TRBV29-1 and TRBJ2-3; no reliable D call. The CDR3 covers 12 residues. Between the trimmed V and J ends, which lost 6 bases and 3 bases, there was a span of 10 bases. Per the germline V gene, CDR1 is SQVTM and CDR2 is ANQGSEA. The CDR3 DNA is TGCAGCGTCGGAACTACAACAGATACGCAGTATTTT. Amino acids: CSVGTTTDTQYF.

This clonotype showed up many times. The chain is built from TRBV5-1 and TRBJ2-7; 11 bases are a match to TRBD2. The CDR3 contains 16 residues. Germline CDR1 is SGHRS and CDR2 is YFSETQ. Losses at the gene ends were 0 bases for V and 3 bases for J; bases not matched to a gene: 5. As DNA, the CDR3 is TGCGCCAGCAGCTTGGACCCGGGACTAGCGGTCTACGAGCAGTACTTC. Translating it yields CASSLDPGLAVYEQYF.

This clonotype was seen only a few times. The gene calls are TRBV6-1 and TRBJ1-6, with 7 positions matching TRBD1. Germline V lookup: CDR1 MNHNS, CDR2 SASEGT. Losses at the gene ends were 7 bases for V and 9 bases for J; bases not matched to a gene: 6. The CDR3 loop spans 13 amino acids. This CDR3 reads CASTLDRVSPLHF. CDR3 nucleotides: TGTGCCAGCACCTTAGACAGGGTTTCACCCCTCCACTTT.